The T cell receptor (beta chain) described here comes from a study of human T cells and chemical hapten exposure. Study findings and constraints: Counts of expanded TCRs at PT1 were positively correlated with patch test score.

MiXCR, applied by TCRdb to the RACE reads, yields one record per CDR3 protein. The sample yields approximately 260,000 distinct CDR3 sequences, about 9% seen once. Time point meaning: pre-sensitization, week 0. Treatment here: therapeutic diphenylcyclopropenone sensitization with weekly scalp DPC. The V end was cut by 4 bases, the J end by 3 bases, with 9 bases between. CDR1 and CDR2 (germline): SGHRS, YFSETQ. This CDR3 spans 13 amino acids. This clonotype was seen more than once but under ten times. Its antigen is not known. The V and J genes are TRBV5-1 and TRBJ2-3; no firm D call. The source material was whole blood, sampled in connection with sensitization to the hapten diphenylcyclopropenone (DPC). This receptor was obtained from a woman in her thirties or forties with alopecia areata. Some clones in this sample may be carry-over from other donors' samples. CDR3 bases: TGCGCCAGCAGCCAAATCTCAACAGATACGCAGTATTTT. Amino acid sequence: CASSQISTDTQYF.